A single sample gave rise to the 23 T cell receptor beta chains below, sequenced in a study of control samples from healthy donors and cancer patients. Only in-frame clones appear in the TCRdb table, and some are missing; sequencing was by immunoSEQ multiplex PCR. The table includes roughly 70,000 clones, approximately 87% detected once. Sequencing used blood. The receptors were gathered from a man in his fifties in good health.

J is TRBJ2-2 and V is TRBV6-1; D is undetermined. CDR3 length: 15 amino acids. Trimming shortened V by 2 bases and J by 3 bases, and 10 bases separated the two germline ends. Germline lookup yields CDR1 MNHNS and CDR2 SASEGT. CDR3 sequence reads: CASSELNSDTGELFF. The DNA of the CDR3 is TGTGCCAGCAGTGAACTAAACAGCGACACCGGGGAGCTGTTTTTT.

This clone was seen once. The V gene is TRBV30, the J gene TRBJ1-2, with TRBD1 as a possible D gene (6 bases). V lost 7 bases and J lost 2, with 17 bases in between. This CDR3 is 14 amino acids long. The germline gives CDR1 GTSNPN, CDR2 SVGIG (reference sequence). CDR3 nucleotide sequence: TGTGCCTACACAGGGATTCAAGAAAACTATGGCTACACCTTC. Its protein product is CAYTGIQENYGYTF.

The CDR3: CASSRRGGPQHF. The CDR3 region has the DNA TGTGCCAGCAGCCGTCGTGGGGGGCCCCAGCATTTT. J is TRBJ1-5 and V is TRBV3-1 (or the pseudogene TRBV3-2); a weak D match, TRBD1 (5 bases). Trimming shortened V by 4 bases and J by 9 bases, and 10 bases separated the two germline ends. Germline CDR1 reads LGHDT; CDR2 reads YNNKEL (reference sequence). This CDR3 is built from 12 residues.

The gene calls are TRBV6-5 and TRBJ2-7; 7 positions agree with TRBD2. The CDR3 covers 16 residues. Per germline, CDR1 MNHEY and CDR2 SVGAGI. V lost 1 base and J lost 3; bases outside the gene matches: 9. The DNA of the CDR3 is TGTGCCAGCAGTTACTGGCGGGGGAGCCAAAACTACGAGCAGTACTTC. The encoded protein is CASSYWRGSQNYEQYF.

The V call is TRBV29-1, the J call TRBJ2-1; D uncertain. This CDR3 is built from 12 residues. Germline-derived CDR1 and CDR2 are SQVTM and ANQGSEA. V lost 1 base to trimming and J lost 9 bases, with 10 bases between them. The CDR3 here is CSVEARKSEQFF. The CDR3 DNA reads as TGCAGCGTTGAAGCTAGAAAGTCTGAGCAGTTCTTC.

The chain couples TRBV4-2 to TRBJ2-2; 14 nucleotides align to TRBD2. CDR1 and CDR2 (germline): LGHNA, YNFKEQ. Trimming removed 5 bases from V and 8 bases from J; junction bases left unmatched: 4. CDR3 length: 15 residues. CDR3 loop: CASSFGTSGRGELFF. In nucleotides, the CDR3 is TGTGCCAGCAGCTTTGGGACTAGCGGGAGAGGGGAGCTGTTTTTT.

The chain uses TRBV6-4 and TRBJ1-2; D is possibly TRBD1 (6 bases). Trimming stripped 3 bases from V and 4 bases from J, with 12 bases between. Germline V gene sequence: CDR1 MRHNA, CDR2 SNTAGT. CDR3 length: 14 residues. CDR3 loop: CASSEGGGGYGYTF. The CDR3 DNA follows: TGTGCCAGCAGTGAAGGCGGAGGGGGCTATGGCTACACCTTC.

This chain connects TRBV19 to TRBJ2-7; either TRBD1 or TRBD2 may supply D (5 bases each). The length of the CDR3 is 13 residues. Trimming pared 4 bases from V and 7 bases from J, leaving 14 bases between. The germline gives CDR1 LNHDA, CDR2 SQIVND (reference sequence). The CDR3 region is CASSKSSWGEQYF. For the CDR3, the DNA is TGTGCCAGTAGTAAGTCCTCCTGGGGGGAGCAGTACTTC.

This chain connects TRBV5-1 to TRBJ1-2; no clear D. Trimming removed 6 bases at V and 0 bases at J, with 6 bases between. CDR1 SGHRS and CDR2 YFSETQ come from the germline V gene. This CDR3 region has 12 residues. The CDR3 sequence is CASTSTNYGYTF. The CDR3 region has the DNA TGCGCCAGCACCTCCACTAACTATGGCTACACCTTC.

The V gene is TRBV10-2, the J gene TRBJ2-1, with D uncertain. With 8 bases removed from V and 2 bases from J, the gap between germline ends came to 13 bases. Per germline, CDR1 WSHSY and CDR2 SAAADI. This CDR3 has 14 amino acids. The CDR3 bases are TGCGCCAGCGCTACGAACCACCCCTACAATGAGCAGTTCTTC. This codes for CASATNHPYNEQFF.

This clone was found once. The V call is TRBV20-1, the J call TRBJ1-2; D possibly corresponds to TRBD1 (5 bases). With 3 bases removed from V and 8 bases from J, the gap between germline ends came to 13 bases. The CDR3 has 12 residues. The germline gives CDR1 DFQATT, CDR2 SNEGSKA (reference sequence). CDR3 coding DNA: TGCAGTGCTAGTAGGGACGAGGGGGGCTACACCTTC. This codes for CSASRDEGGYTF.

V is TRBV6-5 and J is TRBJ2-7; tentative D call: TRBD1 (9 bases). The CDR3 covers 16 residues. Per the germline V gene, CDR1 is MNHEY and CDR2 is SVGAGI. V gave up 4 bases and J gave up 2 bases, with 18 bases separating them. The CDR3, as DNA: TGTGCCAGCAGTTTCAGCGGGGGACAGGGTGCCTACGAGCAGTACTTC. This sequence encodes CASSFSGGQGAYEQYF.

The chain joins TRBV15 to TRBJ2-7; 11 positions agree with TRBD2. The V segment lost 0 bases and the J segment 1 base; nucleotides outside the gene matches: 5. The CDR3 extends over 17 amino acids. Germline V gives CDR1 LNHNV, CDR2 YYDKDF (reference sequence). This CDR3 is CATSRDRGTSGSYEQYF. CDR3 bases: TGTGCCACCAGCAGAGATCGGGGGACTAGCGGTTCCTACGAGCAGTACTTC.

DNA for the CDR3: TGTGCCAGCAGTTTGACTACCGGGACAGGGGTAGGCGGGGAGCTGTTTTTT. Its protein is CASSLTTGTGVGGELFF. The chain has TRBV6-2 or TRBV6-3 and TRBJ2-2; 10 bases fit TRBD1. Germline loops: CDR1 MNHEY, CDR2 SVGEGT. The CDR3 length is 17 residues. The V and J ends lost 4 bases and 7 bases, in that order; junction bases with no gene match: 12.

The V call is TRBV9, the J call TRBJ2-7; D may be TRBD1 (6 bases). The germline gives CDR1 SGDLS, CDR2 YYNGEE. The V end lost 0 bases, the J end lost 5 bases, and 18 bases lay between the germline ends. The CDR3 is 16 residues long. DNA for the CDR3: TGTGCCAGCAGCGTAGAATCCGGGACACTTAGGGACGAGCAGTACTTC. Protein sequence: CASSVESGTLRDEQYF.

The V and J genes are TRBV7-9 and TRBJ2-7, with D perhaps being TRBD1 or TRBD2 (5 bases each). The germline gives CDR1 SEHNR, CDR2 FQNEAQ (reference sequence). The CDR3 consists of 13 residues. V lost 5 bases and J 6 bases, leaving 14 bases between the germline ends. CDR3 loop: CASSRDGPLEQYF. CDR3 sequence (DNA): TGTGCCAGCAGCCGGGACGGACCCCTCGAGCAGTACTTC.

This rearrangement joins TRBV27 to TRBJ2-1, with 9 bases identical to TRBD1. Losses at the gene ends were 4 bases for V and 6 bases for J; bases not matched to a gene: 7. From germline, CDR1 is MNHEY and CDR2 SMNVEV (reference sequence). There are 15 residues in the CDR3. The CDR3 here is CASSYYGTGPNEQFF. CDR3 nucleotide sequence: TGTGCCAGCAGTTACTACGGGACAGGGCCCAATGAGCAGTTCTTC.

The chain uses TRBV9 and TRBJ1-6, with D perhaps matching TRBD1 (5 bases). Trimming stripped 3 bases from V and 8 bases from J, with 15 bases between. The CDR3 extends over 15 amino acids. From germline, CDR1 is SGDLS and CDR2 YYNGEE. The CDR3 loop is CASSGTGTSYSPLHF. Written as DNA, the CDR3 is TGTGCCAGCAGCGGGACCGGGACCTCATATTCACCCCTCCACTTT.

The chain employs TRBV18 and TRBJ1-5; D is ambiguous. Germline CDR1 reads KGHSH; CDR2 reads LQKENI. The CDR3 length is 15 residues. With 1 base removed from V and 0 bases from J, the gap between germline ends came to 7 bases. In DNA form, the CDR3 reads TGTGCCAGCTCACCACACACAGTTAGCAATCAGCCCCAGCATTTT. Its translation: CASSPHTVSNQPQHF. The full variable domain, its missing parts supplied by reference TRBV18 and TRBJ1-5, is NAGVMQNPRHLVRRRGQEARLRCSPMKGHSHVYWYRQLPEEGLKFMVYLQKENIIDESGMPKERFSAEFPKEGPSILRIQQVVRGDSAAYFCASSPHTVSNQPQHFGDGTRLSIL.

A few counts support this clone. The chain joins TRBV29-1 to TRBJ1-2; 7 bases match TRBD1. Looked up from germline, CDR1 is SQVTM and CDR2 is ANQGSEA. The CDR3 spans 15 residues. Germline trimming cut 0 bases from V and 4 bases from J; bases unmatched to any gene: 8. DNA for the CDR3: TGCAGCGTTGAAGACTCAGGGGGTATGACCTATGGCTACACCTTC. Protein: CSVEDSGGMTYGYTF.

V is TRBV6-5 and J is TRBJ1-3; no firm D call. The CDR3 contains 13 residues. Trimming stripped 6 bases from V and 2 bases from J, with 8 bases between. Looked up from germline, CDR1 is MNHEY and CDR2 is SVGAGI. In nucleotides, the CDR3 is TGTGCCAGCAGCCCGGACCCTGGAAACACCATATATTTT. Residues: CASSPDPGNTIYF.

V usage is TRBV3-1 (or the pseudogene TRBV3-2) and J usage is TRBJ1-6, with unresolved D. The CDR3 is made up of 14 amino acids. Germline loops: CDR1 LGHDT, CDR2 YNNKEL (reference sequence). Trimming pared 1 base from V and 12 bases from J, leaving 13 bases between. CDR3 sequence: CASSQVRLELPLHF. CDR3 DNA sequence: TGTGCCAGCAGCCAAGTACGACTCGAATTACCCCTCCACTTT.

J is TRBJ2-2 and V is TRBV5-4; TRBD2 agrees at 10 bases. Trimming took 4 bases from V and 7 from J; bases not matched to a gene: 10. This CDR3 spans 16 amino acids. CDR1 SGHNT and CDR2 YYREEE come from the germline V gene (reference sequence). For the CDR3, the DNA is TGTGCCAGCAGCCCCCGGGCTAGCGGGGGTAACGGGGAGCTGTTTTTT. Encoded protein: CASSPRASGGNGELFF.